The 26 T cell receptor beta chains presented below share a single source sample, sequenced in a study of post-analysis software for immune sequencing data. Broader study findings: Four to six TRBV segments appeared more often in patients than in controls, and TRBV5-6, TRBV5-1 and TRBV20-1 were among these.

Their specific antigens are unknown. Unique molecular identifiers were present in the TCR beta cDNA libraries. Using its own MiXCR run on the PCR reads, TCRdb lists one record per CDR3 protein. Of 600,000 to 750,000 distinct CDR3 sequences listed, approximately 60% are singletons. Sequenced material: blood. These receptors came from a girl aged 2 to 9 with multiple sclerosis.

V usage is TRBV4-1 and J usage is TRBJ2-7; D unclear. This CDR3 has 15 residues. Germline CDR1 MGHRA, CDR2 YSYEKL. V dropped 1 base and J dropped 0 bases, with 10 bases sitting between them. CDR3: CASSQGTESSYEQYF. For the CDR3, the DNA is TGCGCCAGCAGCCAAGGGACGGAGAGCTCCTACGAGCAGTACTTC.

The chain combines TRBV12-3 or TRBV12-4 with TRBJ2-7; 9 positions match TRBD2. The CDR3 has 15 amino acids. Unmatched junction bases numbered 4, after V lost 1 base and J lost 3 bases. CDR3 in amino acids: CASSLGASGNYEQYF. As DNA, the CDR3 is TGTGCCAGCAGTTTAGGGGCTAGCGGGAACTACGAGCAGTACTTC.

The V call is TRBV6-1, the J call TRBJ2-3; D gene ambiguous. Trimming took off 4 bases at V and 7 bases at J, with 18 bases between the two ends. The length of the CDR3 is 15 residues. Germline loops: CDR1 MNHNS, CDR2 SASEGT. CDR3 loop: CASSVAPEGTNTQYF. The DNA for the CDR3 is TGTGCCAGCAGTGTAGCACCTGAAGGAACGAATACGCAGTATTTT.

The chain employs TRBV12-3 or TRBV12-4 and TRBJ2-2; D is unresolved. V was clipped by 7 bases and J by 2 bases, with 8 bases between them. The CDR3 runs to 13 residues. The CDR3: CASKAVNTGELFF. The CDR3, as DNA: TGTGCCAGCAAGGCCGTAAACACCGGGGAGCTGTTTTTT.

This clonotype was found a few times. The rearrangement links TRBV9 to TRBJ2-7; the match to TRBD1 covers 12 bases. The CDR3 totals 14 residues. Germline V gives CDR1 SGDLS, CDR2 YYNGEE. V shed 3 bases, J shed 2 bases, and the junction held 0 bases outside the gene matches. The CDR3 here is CASSGDRGPYEQYF. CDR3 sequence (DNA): TGTGCCAGCAGCGGGGACAGGGGGCCCTACGAGCAGTACTTC. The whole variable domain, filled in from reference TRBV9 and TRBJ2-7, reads DSGVTQTPKHLITATGQRVTLRCSPRSGDLSVYWYQQSLDQGLQFLIQYYNGEERAKGNILERFSAQQFPDLHSELNLSSLELGDSALYFCASSGDRGPYEQYFGPGTRLTVT.

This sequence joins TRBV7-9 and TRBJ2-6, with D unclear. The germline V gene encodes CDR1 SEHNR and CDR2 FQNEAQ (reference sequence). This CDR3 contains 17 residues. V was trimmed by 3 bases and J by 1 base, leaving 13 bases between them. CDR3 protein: CASSFDPTASGANVLTF. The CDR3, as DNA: TGTGCCAGCAGCTTCGACCCCACGGCGTCTGGGGCCAACGTCCTGACTTTC.

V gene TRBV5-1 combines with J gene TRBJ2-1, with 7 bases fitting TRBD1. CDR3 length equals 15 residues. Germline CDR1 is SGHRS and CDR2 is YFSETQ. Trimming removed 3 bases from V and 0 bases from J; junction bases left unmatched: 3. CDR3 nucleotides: TGCGCCAGCAGCTCCGCAGGGGGCTCCTACAATGAGCAGTTCTTC. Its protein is CASSSAGGSYNEQFF.

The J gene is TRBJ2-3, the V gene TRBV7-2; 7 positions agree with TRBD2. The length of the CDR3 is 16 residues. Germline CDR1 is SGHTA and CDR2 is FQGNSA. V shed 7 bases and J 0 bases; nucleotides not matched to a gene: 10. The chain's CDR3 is CASKGGSIISTDTQYF. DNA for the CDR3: TGTGCCAGCAAGGGCGGGAGCATCATAAGCACAGATACGCAGTATTTT.

This CDR3 is CAIRITGSTEAFF. In DNA, the CDR3 is TGTGCCATCAGGATTACAGGGAGCACTGAAGCTTTCTTT. The rearrangement uses TRBV10-3 and TRBJ1-1; the D gene is possibly TRBD1 (6 bases). V was clipped by 6 bases and J by 4 bases, with 12 bases between them. The germline gives CDR1 ENHRY, CDR2 SYGVKD. This CDR3 has 13 amino acids.

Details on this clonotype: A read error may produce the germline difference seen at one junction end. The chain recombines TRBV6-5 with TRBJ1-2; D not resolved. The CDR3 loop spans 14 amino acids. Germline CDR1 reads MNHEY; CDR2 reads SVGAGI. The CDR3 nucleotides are TGTGCCAGCAGTTACTCGAGGAAGGACTACGGCTACACCTTC. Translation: CASSYSRKDYGYTF.

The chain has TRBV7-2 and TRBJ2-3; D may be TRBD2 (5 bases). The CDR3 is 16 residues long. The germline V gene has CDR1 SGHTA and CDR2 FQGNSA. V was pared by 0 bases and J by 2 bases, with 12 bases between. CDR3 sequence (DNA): TGTGCCAGCAGCTTAGCGGGAGTCGGCAACACAGATACGCAGTATTTT. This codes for CASSLAGVGNTDTQYF.

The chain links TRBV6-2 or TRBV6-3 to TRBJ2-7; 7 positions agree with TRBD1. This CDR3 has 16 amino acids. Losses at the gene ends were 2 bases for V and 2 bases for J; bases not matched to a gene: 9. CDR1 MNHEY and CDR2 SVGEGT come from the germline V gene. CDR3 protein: CASSYHLGTATYEQYF. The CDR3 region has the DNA TGTGCCAGCAGTTACCATCTGGGGACAGCCACCTACGAGCAGTACTTC.

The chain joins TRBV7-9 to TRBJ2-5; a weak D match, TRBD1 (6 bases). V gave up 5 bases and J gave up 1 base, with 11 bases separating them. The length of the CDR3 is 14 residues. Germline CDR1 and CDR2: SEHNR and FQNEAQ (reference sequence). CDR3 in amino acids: CASSPRDIQETQYF. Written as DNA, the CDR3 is TGTGCCAGCAGCCCACGGGACATCCAAGAGACCCAGTACTTC.

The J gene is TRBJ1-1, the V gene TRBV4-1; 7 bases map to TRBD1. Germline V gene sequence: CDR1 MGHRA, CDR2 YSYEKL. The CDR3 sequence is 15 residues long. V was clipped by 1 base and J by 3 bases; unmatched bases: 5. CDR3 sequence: CASSQVDTGDTEAFF. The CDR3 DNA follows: TGCGCCAGCAGCCAAGTAGACACAGGGGACACTGAAGCTTTCTTT.

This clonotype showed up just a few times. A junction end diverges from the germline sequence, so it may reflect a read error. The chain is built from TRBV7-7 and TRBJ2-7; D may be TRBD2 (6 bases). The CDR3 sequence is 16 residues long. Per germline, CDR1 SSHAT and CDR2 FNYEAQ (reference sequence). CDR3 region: CASSLGPGAGTYEQYF. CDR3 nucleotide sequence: TGTGCTAGCAGCTTAGGTCCCGGGGCGGGAACCTACGAGCAGTACTTC.

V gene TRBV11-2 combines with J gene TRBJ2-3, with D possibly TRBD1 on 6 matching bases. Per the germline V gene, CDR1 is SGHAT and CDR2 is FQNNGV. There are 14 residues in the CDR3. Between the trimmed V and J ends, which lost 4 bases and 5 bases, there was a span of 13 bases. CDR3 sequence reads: CASSYRTVVDTQYF. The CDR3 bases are TGTGCCAGCAGCTATAGGACAGTTGTAGATACGCAGTATTTT.

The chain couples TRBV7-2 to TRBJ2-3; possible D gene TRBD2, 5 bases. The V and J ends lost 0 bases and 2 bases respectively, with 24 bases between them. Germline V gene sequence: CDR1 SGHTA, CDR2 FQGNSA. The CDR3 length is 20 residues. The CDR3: CASSLAQYRMASFYTDTQYF. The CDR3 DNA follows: TGTGCCAGCAGCTTAGCGCAGTATCGGATGGCTAGCTTTTACACAGATACGCAGTATTTT.

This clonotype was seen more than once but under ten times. The CDR3 sequence: CASSQDWVRARVYNEQFF. Written as DNA, the CDR3 is TGTGCCAGCAGCCAAGACTGGGTCAGGGCAAGGGTCTACAATGAGCAGTTCTTC. The gene calls are TRBV3-1 and TRBJ2-1, with D perhaps matching TRBD1 (5 bases). V was clipped by 0 bases and J by 3 bases, with 18 bases between them. The CDR3 is 18 amino acids. Germline assignment: CDR1 LGHDT and CDR2 YNNKEL (reference sequence).

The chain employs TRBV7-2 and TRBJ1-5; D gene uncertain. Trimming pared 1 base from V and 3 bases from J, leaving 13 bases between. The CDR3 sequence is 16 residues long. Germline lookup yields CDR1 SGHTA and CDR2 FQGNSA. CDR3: CASSLEGGRTNQPQHF. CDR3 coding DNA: TGTGCCAGCAGCTTAGAGGGAGGAAGAACCAATCAGCCCCAGCATTTT.

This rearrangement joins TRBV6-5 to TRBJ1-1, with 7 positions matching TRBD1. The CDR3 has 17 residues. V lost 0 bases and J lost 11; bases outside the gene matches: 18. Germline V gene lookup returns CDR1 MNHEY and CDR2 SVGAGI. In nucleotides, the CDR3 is TGTGCCAGCAGTTACTCGCCGCCGACGACAGGGCCTGTGTGGGCTTTCTTT. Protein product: CASSYSPPTTGPVWAFF.

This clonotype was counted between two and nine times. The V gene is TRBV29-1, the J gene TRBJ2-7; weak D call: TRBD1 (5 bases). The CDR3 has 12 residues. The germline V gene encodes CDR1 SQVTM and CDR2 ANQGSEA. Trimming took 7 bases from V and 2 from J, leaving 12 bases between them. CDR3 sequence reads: CSARRGTYEQYF. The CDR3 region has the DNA TGCAGCGCCCGTAGGGGAACCTACGAGCAGTACTTC.

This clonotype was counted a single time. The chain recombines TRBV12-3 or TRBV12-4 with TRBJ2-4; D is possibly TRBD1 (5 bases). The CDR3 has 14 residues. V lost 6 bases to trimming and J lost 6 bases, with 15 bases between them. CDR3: CASSPQDGLNIQYF. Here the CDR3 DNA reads TGTGCCAGCAGCCCACAGGACGGATTAAACATTCAGTACTTC.

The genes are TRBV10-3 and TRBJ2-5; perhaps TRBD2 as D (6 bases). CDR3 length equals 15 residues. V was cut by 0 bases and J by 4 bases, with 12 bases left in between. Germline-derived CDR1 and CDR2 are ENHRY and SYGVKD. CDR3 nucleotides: TGTGCCATCAGTGAGTCGATTCAGGGAGGAGAGACCCAGTACTTC. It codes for CAISESIQGGETQYF.

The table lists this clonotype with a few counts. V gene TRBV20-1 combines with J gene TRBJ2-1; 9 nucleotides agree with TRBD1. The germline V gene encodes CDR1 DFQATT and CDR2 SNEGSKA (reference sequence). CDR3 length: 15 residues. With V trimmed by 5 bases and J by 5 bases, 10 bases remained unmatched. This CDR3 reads CSAGDTGTGNNEQFF. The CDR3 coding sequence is TGCAGTGCTGGGGATACCGGGACAGGGAACAATGAGCAGTTCTTC.

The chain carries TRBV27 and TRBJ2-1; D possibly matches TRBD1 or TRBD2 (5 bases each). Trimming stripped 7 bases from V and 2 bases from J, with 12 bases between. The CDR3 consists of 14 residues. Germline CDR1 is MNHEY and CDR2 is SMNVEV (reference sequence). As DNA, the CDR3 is TGTGCCAGCACCGCCAGGGACCCCTACAATGAGCAGTTCTTC. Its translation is CASTARDPYNEQFF.

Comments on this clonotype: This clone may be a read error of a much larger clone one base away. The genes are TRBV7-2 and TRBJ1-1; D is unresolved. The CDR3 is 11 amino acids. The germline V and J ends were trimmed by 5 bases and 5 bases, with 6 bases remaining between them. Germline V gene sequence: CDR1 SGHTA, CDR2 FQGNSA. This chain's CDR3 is CASSRRTEAFF. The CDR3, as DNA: TGTGCCAGCAGCCGGAGAACTGAAGCTTTCTTT.